This record concerns one T cell receptor beta chain sequence. The sample is drawn from a study of blood T cell repertoires in COVID-19. Study information: PBMCs, B-cell-depleted T cells, or T cells provided the cDNA or gDNA that made up the material.

The table came from immunoSEQ multiplex PCR; TCRdb's copy has only in-frame clones and leaves some out. Altogether about 38,000 clones are present, 84% being singletons, with the ten largest covering approximately 1.6%. The CDR3 spans 15 residues. The germline V gene encodes CDR1 LNHDA and CDR2 SQIVND (reference sequence). Trimming at V came to 7 bases and at J to 2 bases, leaving 8 bases not matched to a gene. The sequence derives from a man aged 55 to 70 with COVID-19, enrolled during active disease. The chain links TRBV19 to TRBJ1-5; 7 bases are a match to TRBD1. Source material: peripheral blood. Here the CDR3 reads CASTPTGMGNQPQHF. In DNA, the CDR3 is TGTGCCAGTACCCCGACAGGGATGGGCAATCAGCCCCAGCATTTT.